The present TCR beta chain was sequenced within a study of T cell repertoires in cytomegalovirus infection. TCRdb re-analysed the reads in MiXCR, keeping a single row per CDR3 protein. The sample holds hundreds of thousands of distinct CDR3 sequences, approximately 31% seen once. Germline values: CDR1 MGHRA, CDR2 YSYEKL. The CDR3 contains 17 residues. Trimming at V came to 2 bases and at J to 4 bases, leaving 13 bases not matched to a gene. As concerns this clonotype: Its antigen is currently unknown.

The source material was cultured CD8+ T cells from PBMCs, sampled from culture after CMV antigen stimulation. The rearrangement uses TRBV4-1 and TRBJ1-2, with 7 bases aligning to TRBD1. This TCR derives from a human donor in good health (CMV status not recorded). Some clones in this sample may be carry-over from other donors' samples. The chain's CDR3 is CASSQISRGGLVYGYTF. Here the CDR3 DNA reads TGCGCCAGCAGCCAAATTTCTAGAGGGGGCCTCGTCTATGGCTACACCTTC.